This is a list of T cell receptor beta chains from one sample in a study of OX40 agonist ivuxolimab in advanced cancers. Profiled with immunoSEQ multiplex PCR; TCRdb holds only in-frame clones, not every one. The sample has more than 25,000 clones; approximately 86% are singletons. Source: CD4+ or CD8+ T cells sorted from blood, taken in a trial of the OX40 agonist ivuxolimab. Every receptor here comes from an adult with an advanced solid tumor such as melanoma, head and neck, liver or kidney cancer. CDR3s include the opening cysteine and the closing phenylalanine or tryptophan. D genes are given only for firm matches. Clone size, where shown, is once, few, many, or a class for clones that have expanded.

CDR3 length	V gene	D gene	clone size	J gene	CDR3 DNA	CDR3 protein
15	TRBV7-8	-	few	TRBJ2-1	TGTGCCAGCAGCCAGCAGCGGAGCTCCTACAATGAGCAGTTCTTC	CASSQQRSSYNEQFF
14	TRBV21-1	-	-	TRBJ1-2	TGTGCCATCGGTTGTTGGCGGGACAGCTATGGCTACACCTTC	CAIGCWRDSYGYTF
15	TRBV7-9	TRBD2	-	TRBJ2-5	TGTGCCAGCAGCTTAGGACTAGCGGGCTCAGAGACCCAGTACTTC	CASSLGLAGSETQYF
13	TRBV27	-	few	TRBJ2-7	TGTGCCAGCAGTTTTAGGGGGAGGTCCGAGCAGTACTTC	CASSFRGRSEQYF
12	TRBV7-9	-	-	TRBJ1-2	TGTGCCAGCAGTAACGACGGTTGGGGCTACACCTTC	CASSNDGWGYTF
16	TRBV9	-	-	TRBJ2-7	TGTGCCAGCAGCGTAGGACCTCTGGGGGGCTCCTACGAGCAGTACTTC	CASSVGPLGGSYEQYF
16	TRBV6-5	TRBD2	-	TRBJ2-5	TGTGCCAGCAGTTACTCGGGACTAGCGGGGAAAGAGACCCAGTACTTC	CASSYSGLAGKETQYF
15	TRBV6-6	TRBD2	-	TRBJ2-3	TGTGCCAGCAGTTACTCGAGGGAGGGTGGAGATACGCAGTATTTT	CASSYSREGGDTQYF
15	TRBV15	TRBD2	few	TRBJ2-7	TGTGCCACCAGCAGTATACCGCGGGAGGCCGGCGAGCAGTACTTC	CATSSIPREAGEQYF
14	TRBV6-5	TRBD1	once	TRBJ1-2	TGTGCCAGCAGTTGGGACAGAGGGAGCTATGGCTACACCTTC	CASSWDRGSYGYTF
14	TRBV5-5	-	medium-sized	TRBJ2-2	TGTGCCAGCAGTTGGGACCGACACTCCGGGGAGCTGTTTTTT	CASSWDRHSGELFF
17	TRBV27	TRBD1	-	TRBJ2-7	TGTGCCAGCAGTTTAAATGGGGCGGACAGGGGGTCCTACGAGCAGTACTTC	CASSLNGADRGSYEQYF